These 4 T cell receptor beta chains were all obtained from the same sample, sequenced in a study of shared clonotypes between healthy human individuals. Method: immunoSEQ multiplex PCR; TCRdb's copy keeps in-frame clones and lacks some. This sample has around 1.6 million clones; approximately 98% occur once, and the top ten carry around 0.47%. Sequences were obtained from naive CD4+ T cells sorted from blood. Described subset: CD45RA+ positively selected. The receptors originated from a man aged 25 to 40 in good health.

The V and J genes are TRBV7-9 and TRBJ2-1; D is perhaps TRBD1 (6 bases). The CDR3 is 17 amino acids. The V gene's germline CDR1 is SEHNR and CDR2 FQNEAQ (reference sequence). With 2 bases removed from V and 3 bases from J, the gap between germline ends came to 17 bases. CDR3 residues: CASSLLSGVAFYNEQFF. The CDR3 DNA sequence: TGTGCCAGCAGCTTATTATCAGGGGTCGCCTTCTACAATGAGCAGTTCTTC. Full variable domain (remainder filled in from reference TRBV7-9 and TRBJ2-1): DTGVSQNPRHKITKRGQNVTFRCDPISEHNRLYWYRQTLGQGPEFLTYFQNEAQLEKSRLLSDRFSAERPKGSFSTLEIQRTEQGDSAMYLCASSLLSGVAFYNEQFFGPGTRLTVL.

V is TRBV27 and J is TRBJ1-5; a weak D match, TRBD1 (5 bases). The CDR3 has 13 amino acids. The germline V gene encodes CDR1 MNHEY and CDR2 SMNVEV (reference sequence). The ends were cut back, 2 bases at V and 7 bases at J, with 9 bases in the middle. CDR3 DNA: TGTGCCAGCAGTTTAGGGGGATACCAGCCCCAGCATTTT. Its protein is CASSLGGYQPQHF.

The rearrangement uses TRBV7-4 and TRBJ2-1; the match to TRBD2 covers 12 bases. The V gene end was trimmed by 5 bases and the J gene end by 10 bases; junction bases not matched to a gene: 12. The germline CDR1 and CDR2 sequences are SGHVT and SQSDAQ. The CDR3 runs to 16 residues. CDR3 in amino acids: CASSTSLLAGGTEQFF. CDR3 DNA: TGTGCCAGCAGCACAAGCCTCCTAGCGGGAGGGACCGAGCAGTTCTTC.

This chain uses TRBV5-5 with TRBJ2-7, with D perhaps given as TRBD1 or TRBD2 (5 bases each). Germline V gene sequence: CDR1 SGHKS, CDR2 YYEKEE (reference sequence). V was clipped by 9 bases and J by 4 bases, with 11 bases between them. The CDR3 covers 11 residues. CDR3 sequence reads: CATGTHYEQYF. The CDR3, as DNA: TGTGCCACCGGGACCCATTACGAGCAGTACTTC.